These 20 T cell receptor beta chains came from one sample sequenced in a study of CXCR3-negative and CXCR3-positive naive CD8 T cells. Findings of the study overall: CXCR3-positive naive cells had TRB CDR3s that were more hydrophobic than CXCR3-negative naive cells had.

UMI-labeled TRB cDNA libraries were prepared by 5' RACE. TCRdb reprocessed the 5' RACE reads, keeping one entry per CDR3 protein, no DNA. The sample holds roughly 120,000 distinct CDR3 sequences. What these receptors recognize is not known. The material sequenced was naive CXCR3+ CD8+ T cells from blood. The subset is: CD45RO-CCR7+CD27+CD95- naive CD8+ T cells expressing CXCR3 (TNR3+). The receptor source for this set is a human donor in good health. Some clones in this sample may be carry-over from other donors' samples.

The V and J genes are TRBV29-1 and TRBJ1-4; TCRdb returns TRBD1, unconfirmable since there is no DNA. CDR3 length: 13 residues. Per germline, CDR1 SQVTM and CDR2 ANQGSEA. The CDR3 loop reads CSVDVSGDEKLFF.

This chain links TRBV7-3 with TRBJ2-1; TCRdb calls TRBD1, which cannot be checked without DNA. Germline values: CDR1 SGHTA, CDR2 FQGTGA. The CDR3 runs 15 residues. CDR3 region: CASSPQADTYNEQFF.

The rearrangement joins TRBV29-1 to TRBJ2-7. Germline CDR1 and CDR2: SQVTM and ANQGSEA. The CDR3 is 12 amino acids. The CDR3 reads CSVEVLGYEQYF.

V is TRBV27 and J is TRBJ1-5. CDR1 is MNHEY, CDR2 SMNVEV, per germline (reference sequence). This CDR3 has 13 residues. This chain's CDR3 is CASSLSYGQPQHF.

The chain joins TRBV27 to TRBJ1-1; the TCRdb call, TRBD1, lacks DNA for checking. The V gene's germline CDR1 is MNHEY and CDR2 SMNVEV (reference sequence). The CDR3 contains 13 residues. CDR3 amino acids: CASSLRVSGASFF.

The genes are TRBV12-3 or TRBV12-4 and TRBJ2-7; TCRdb reports TRBD1, a call that lacks DNA to check it against. This CDR3 spans 17 amino acids. The CDR3 loop reads CASSLDYGQTSSYEQYF.

The chain combines TRBV20-1 with TRBJ2-7; TCRdb's D gene call, TRBD1, goes unchecked for lack of DNA. From germline, CDR1 is DFQATT and CDR2 SNEGSKA (reference sequence). The length of the CDR3 is 18 residues. CDR3 sequence reads: CSARDGLAVGGDSYEQYF.

The chain carries TRBV7-9 and TRBJ2-7; TCRdb's D call, TRBD1, is unchecked because there is no DNA. The CDR3 length is 15 residues. The germline gives CDR1 SEHNR, CDR2 FQNEAQ (reference sequence). CDR3 region: CASSLIQGNYGEQYF.

This sequence joins TRBV5-4 and TRBJ2-7. In germline, CDR1 is SGHNT, CDR2 YYREEE (reference sequence). This CDR3 has 14 amino acids. This chain's CDR3 is CASSRLTSSYEQYF.

The chain links TRBV11-3 to TRBJ2-1; TCRdb designates TRBD2, a call that cannot be tested without DNA. Per the germline V gene, CDR1 is SGHNT and CDR2 is YENEEA. The CDR3 sequence is 15 residues long. The CDR3 spells CASSVTSGSLNEQFF.

The J gene is TRBJ2-2, the V gene TRBV3-1; TCRdb's D call of TRBD2 is untestable without DNA. Germline V gives CDR1 LGHDT, CDR2 YNNKEL (reference sequence). This CDR3 comprises 15 residues. The CDR3 here is CASSQRTMVTGELFF. Based on the CDR3 plus reference TRBV3-1 and TRBJ2-2, the full variable domain is DTAVSQTPKYLVTQMGNDKSIKCEQNLGHDTMYWYKQDSKKFLKIMFSYNNKELIINETVPNRFSPKSPDKAHLNLHINSLELGDSAVYFCASSQRTMVTGELFFGEGSRLTVL.

V and J are TRBV29-1 and TRBJ1-1. This CDR3 region has 12 residues. Germline CDR1 and CDR2: SQVTM and ANQGSEA. The CDR3 sequence: CSVEDDTIEAFF.

This chain joins TRBV7-2 and TRBJ2-3; TCRdb outputs TRBD2, but without DNA this stays unchecked. Per the germline V gene, CDR1 is SGHTA and CDR2 is FQGNSA. The CDR3 has 18 amino acids. The CDR3 sequence: CASSRQTSGRADTDTQYF.

The genes are TRBV7-3 and TRBJ1-1; TCRdb picks TRBD1, but there is no DNA to check that call. The CDR3 is 14 amino acids. CDR1 is SGHTA and CDR2 is FQGTGA in the germline V gene. CDR3 amino acids: CASSPGTTGAEAFF.

V usage is TRBV20-1 and J usage is TRBJ2-1; there is no DNA to check the TCRdb D call of TRBD2. The CDR3 is made up of 15 amino acids. Germline values: CDR1 DFQATT, CDR2 SNEGSKA (reference sequence). The CDR3 sequence is CSARELAGIYNEQFF.

The chain couples TRBV4-2 to TRBJ2-1. The CDR3 extends over 16 amino acids. Germline assignment: CDR1 LGHNA and CDR2 YNFKEQ. CDR3 sequence reads: CASSQDLQSSYNEQFF.

The chain links TRBV29-1 to TRBJ2-1; TCRdb returns TRBD2, unconfirmable since there is no DNA. This CDR3 contains 17 residues. Germline assignment: CDR1 SQVTM and CDR2 ANQGSEA. The chain's CDR3 is CSVEPTSGSPYYNEQFF.

The chain couples TRBV12-3 or TRBV12-4 to TRBJ2-3; TCRdb reports TRBD2, a call that lacks DNA to check it against. The CDR3 contains 16 residues. The CDR3: CASSFPGTSDRDTQYF.

The chain employs TRBV6-5 and TRBJ1-1; lacking DNA, the TRBD1 call made by TCRdb goes unchecked. Germline-derived CDR1 and CDR2 are MNHEY and SVGAGI. This CDR3 is 13 amino acids long. This CDR3 reads CASSYTKGVGAFF.

The gene calls are TRBV5-1 and TRBJ2-1. CDR1 is SGHRS and CDR2 is YFSETQ in the germline V gene. The CDR3 is 11 residues long. CDR3 amino acids: CASSLDNGQFF.